This T cell receptor beta chain emerged from a study of T cell responses to AZD1222 COVID-19 vaccine. Overall study results and limits: Donor demographics were predominantly white British with a female majority; clonal diversity may be underestimated. The number of AZD1222 recipients seropositive at baseline was only five to seven. Sampled repertoires all dated from after the peak T cell response.

This clone was observed a single time. Its specificity is not known. Produced via immunoSEQ multiplex PCR; TCRdb's table is partial and in-frame only. The profile shows approximately 130,000 clones, around 84% of them singletons. The CDR3 covers 16 residues. Trimming at V came to 1 base and at J to 5 bases, leaving 8 bases not matched to a gene. CDR1 and CDR2 from the germline V gene are LGHNA and YSLEER. Sequenced here: peripheral blood, sampled 28 days after the second AZD1222 dose. V gene TRBV4-3 combines with J gene TRBJ2-3; 8 bases are shared with TRBD2. The receptor comes from an adult who received the AZD1222 COVID-19 vaccine. The CDR3 here is CASSQGRRGALDTQYF. CDR3 coding DNA: TGCGCCAGCAGCCAAGGGAGGCGGGGGGCCTTAGATACGCAGTATTTT.